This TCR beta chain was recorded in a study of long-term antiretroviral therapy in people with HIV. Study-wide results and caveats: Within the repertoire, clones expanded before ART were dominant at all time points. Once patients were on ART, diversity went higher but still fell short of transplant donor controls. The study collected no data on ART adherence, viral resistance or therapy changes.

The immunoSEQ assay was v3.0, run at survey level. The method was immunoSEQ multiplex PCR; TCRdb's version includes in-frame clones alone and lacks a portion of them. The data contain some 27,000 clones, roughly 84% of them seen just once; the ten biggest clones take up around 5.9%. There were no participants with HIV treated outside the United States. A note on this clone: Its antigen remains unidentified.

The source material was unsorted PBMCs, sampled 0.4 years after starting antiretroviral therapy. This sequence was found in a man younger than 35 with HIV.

CDR3 amino acids: CASSLSAGSYNEQFF. CDR3 DNA: TGTGCCAGCAGCCTTTCAGCGGGCTCCTACAATGAGCAGTTCTTC. V usage is TRBV6-5 and J usage is TRBJ2-1, with D perhaps TRBD2 (6 bases). V lost 6 bases and J lost 0, with 12 bases in between. From germline, CDR1 is MNHEY and CDR2 SVGAGI. The CDR3 extends over 15 amino acids.